Below, 9 T cell receptor beta chains from the same sample are listed, as sequenced in a study of T cell responses to AZD1222 COVID-19 vaccine. The repertoire was sequenced with immunoSEQ multiplex PCR; TCRdb's copy has only in-frame clones and lacks some. The sample contains some 150,000 clones, around 90% of which appear only once. The specimen comprised peripheral blood, sampled 28 days after the second AZD1222 dose. The receptors originated from an adult who received the AZD1222 COVID-19 vaccine.

This chain links TRBV25-1 with TRBJ2-1, with TRBD1 matching over 10 bases. J lost 5 bases, V lost 5 bases, and 6 bases had no gene match. CDR1 is MGHDK, CDR2 SYGVNS, per germline. This CDR3 contains 15 residues. DNA for the CDR3: TGTGCCAGCAGTAAGGGACAGGGGTGGGACAATGAGCAGTTCTTC. This gives the protein CASSKGQGWDNEQFF.

The chain combines TRBV9 with TRBJ1-1; D call uncertain. Germline lookup yields CDR1 SGDLS and CDR2 YYNGEE. This CDR3 has 14 amino acids. Trimming left V 3 bases short and J 1 base short, with 10 bases between. The CDR3 sequence: CASSAQVANTEAFF. The CDR3 region has the DNA TGTGCCAGCAGCGCCCAGGTCGCGAACACTGAAGCTTTCTTT.

The rearrangement joins TRBV5-1 to TRBJ1-2, with TRBD1 matching over 7 bases. The CDR3 sequence is 15 residues long. From germline, CDR1 is SGHRS and CDR2 YFSETQ. V trimming: 0 bases; J trimming: 9 bases; junction bases outside the gene matches: 11. The CDR3 nucleotides are TGCGCCAGCAGCTTGGTGGGACAGCCCTCGGAAAGCTACACCTTC. Amino acid sequence: CASSLVGQPSESYTF.

J is TRBJ1-1 and V is TRBV7-6; TRBD1 is a possible D gene (5 bases). Germline-derived CDR1 and CDR2 are SGHVS and FNYEAQ. The length of the CDR3 is 19 residues. Trimming took 5 bases from V and 4 from J, leaving 29 bases between them. CDR3 bases: TGTGCCAGCAGCCCCTTTGTCTGGGGGGAGTTCATATCGGGCACTGAAGCTTTCTTT. This encodes CASSPFVWGEFISGTEAFF.

The chain has TRBV18 and TRBJ1-1; D gene unclear. CDR1 KGHSH and CDR2 LQKENI come from the germline V gene. The CDR3 is made up of 14 amino acids. Trimming left V 3 bases short and J 4 bases short, with 12 bases between. The CDR3 DNA is TGTGCCAGCTCACCGGGCAGGCCTGGCACTGAAGCTTTCTTT. Its protein product is CASSPGRPGTEAFF.

The chain is built from TRBV11-2 and TRBJ1-1; D is ambiguous. Trimming left V 4 bases short and J 1 base short, with 13 bases between. The CDR3 consists of 15 residues. CDR1 is SGHAT, CDR2 FQNNGV, per germline. The CDR3 DNA is TGTGCCAGCAGCTCACGTGGCGGCGGGAACACTGAAGCTTTCTTT. This sequence encodes CASSSRGGGNTEAFF.

The gene calls are TRBV10-3 and TRBJ1-1, with D possibly matching TRBD1 (5 bases). Between the trimmed V and J ends, which lost 2 bases and 4 bases, there was a span of 11 bases. In germline, CDR1 is ENHRY, CDR2 SYGVKD. The CDR3 is 14 residues long. The DNA for the CDR3 is TGTGCCATCAGTGAGCGGGGGGACGCCACTGAAGCTTTCTTT. Protein: CAISERGDATEAFF.

V gene TRBV14 combines with J gene TRBJ2-7; tentatively, D is TRBD2 (6 bases). This CDR3 has 15 residues. Trimming pared 3 bases from V and 1 base from J, leaving 13 bases between. The germline CDR1 and CDR2 sequences are SGHDN and FVKESK. The CDR3 sequence: CASSQRRANSYEQYF. DNA for the CDR3: TGTGCCAGCAGCCAGAGGAGGGCGAATTCCTACGAGCAGTACTTC.

The genes are TRBV5-8 and TRBJ1-2, with 8 bases aligning to TRBD1. Germline CDR1 SGHTS, CDR2 YDEGEE. The CDR3 is 14 amino acids. The trim removed 2 bases at V and 3 bases at J, leaving 3 bases unmatched. CDR3 sequence (DNA): TGTGCCAGCAGCTTTGGACAGGGAGACTATGGCTACACCTTC. Translating it yields CASSFGQGDYGYTF.